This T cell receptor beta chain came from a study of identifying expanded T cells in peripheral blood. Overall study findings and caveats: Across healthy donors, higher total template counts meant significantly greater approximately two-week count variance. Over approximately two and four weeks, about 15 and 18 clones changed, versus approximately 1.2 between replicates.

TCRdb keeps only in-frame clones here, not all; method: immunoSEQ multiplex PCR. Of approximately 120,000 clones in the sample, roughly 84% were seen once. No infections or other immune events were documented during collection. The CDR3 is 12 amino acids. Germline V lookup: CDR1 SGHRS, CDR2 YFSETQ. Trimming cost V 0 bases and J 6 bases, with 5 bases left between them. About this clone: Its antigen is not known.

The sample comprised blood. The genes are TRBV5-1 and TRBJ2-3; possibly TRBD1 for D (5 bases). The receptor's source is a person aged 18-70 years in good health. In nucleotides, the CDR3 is TGCGCCAGCAGCTTGGACAGGGATACGCAGTATTTT. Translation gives CASSLDRDTQYF.